This T cell receptor (beta chain) was sequenced during a study of OX40 agonist ivuxolimab in advanced cancers. It was autoimmune disease history or systemic immunosuppression that excluded patients. The method was immunoSEQ multiplex PCR; TCRdb's version includes in-frame clones alone and lacks a portion of them. The sample consists of about 70,000 clones, roughly 87% of them appearing once. The sample in question was CD4+ or CD8+ T cells sorted from blood, obtained in a trial of the OX40 agonist ivuxolimab. This TCR came from an adult with an advanced solid tumor such as melanoma, head and neck, liver or kidney cancer.

The CDR3 DNA sequence: TGTGCCTGGAGTGAGGAGACGGGTGAAAAACTGTTTTTT. Translation gives CAWSEETGEKLFF. V and J are TRBV30 and TRBJ1-4; D is undetermined. The CDR3 totals 13 residues. From germline, CDR1 is GTSNPN and CDR2 SVGIG (reference sequence). The ends were cut back, 1 base at V and 7 bases at J, with 10 bases in the middle.